This entry lists 20 T cell receptor beta chains sequenced from one sample in a study of cytomegalovirus exposure and HLA in healthy donors (dated by TCRdb to 2016 to 2017). The protocol used for the library was the immunoSEQ multiplex PCR assay. TCRdb took over this immuneACCESS table, retaining in-frame rearrangements with V and J assigned. Such tables are incomplete; in checked studies, under half of the missing clones stem from an unresolved V gene, and the remainder is unexplained. The table for this sample lists about 150,000 clones; around 90% of them were counted only once. Together, the top ten hold more than 2.5% of the sample. Sequencing used PBMCs. These receptors originate from a woman between 18 and 30 years old in good health and CMV-seropositive.

The J gene is TRBJ2-3, the V gene TRBV10-1; TRBD1 aligns across 7 bases. V trimming: 4 bases; J trimming: 4 bases; junction bases outside the gene matches: 11. The CDR3 contains 16 residues. Germline CDR1 is WNHNN and CDR2 is SYGVQD (reference sequence). CDR3 nucleotides: TGCGCCAGCAGTGGCGCTCCGGGACAGAGACCAGATACGCAGTATTTT. This encodes CASSGAPGQRPDTQYF.

The rearrangement joins TRBV9 to TRBJ2-2; D gene unclear. The CDR3 has 14 amino acids. Germline assignment: CDR1 SGDLS and CDR2 YYNGEE. The V end was cut by 0 bases, the J end by 3 bases, with 6 bases between. The DNA for the CDR3 is TGTGCCAGCAGCGTAGCTACCCACACCGGGGAGCTGTTTTTT. Protein sequence: CASSVATHTGELFF.

The DNA for the CDR3 is TGTGCCAGCAGTGCACAGGGGAGCTCCTACAATGAGCAGTTCTTC. Protein sequence: CASSAQGSSYNEQFF. The chain is built from TRBV2 and TRBJ2-1; 7 bases align to TRBD1. Germline values: CDR1 SNHLY, CDR2 FYNNEI. The CDR3 extends over 15 amino acids. V lost 4 bases, J lost 0 bases, and 3 bases stayed unmatched.

The rearrangement joins TRBV10-3 to TRBJ2-1; 8 positions agree with TRBD2. In germline, CDR1 is ENHRY, CDR2 SYGVKD. This CDR3 is 14 amino acids long. The V segment lost 7 bases and the J segment 6 bases; nucleotides outside the gene matches: 8. CDR3 sequence: CAIKGERELNEQFF. In DNA, the CDR3 is TGTGCCATCAAGGGCGAGCGGGAGCTCAATGAGCAGTTCTTC.

The chain couples TRBV11-3 to TRBJ2-7, with TRBD2 matching 14 bases. The V gene end was trimmed by 1 base and the J gene end by 4 bases; junction bases not matched to a gene: 6. CDR3 length equals 17 residues. CDR1 and CDR2 (germline): SGHNT, YENEEA. The CDR3 region is CASSLGAGLAGEYEQYF. CDR3 nucleotide sequence: TGTGCCAGCAGCTTAGGCGCGGGACTAGCGGGAGAATACGAGCAGTACTTC.

The chain couples TRBV18 to TRBJ1-1; TRBD1 might be the D (5 bases). Trimming took 1 base from V and 1 from J, leaving 7 bases between them. From germline, CDR1 is KGHSH and CDR2 LQKENI. The CDR3 is made up of 14 amino acids. The CDR3 DNA is TGTGCCAGCTCACCACTAGGACAGAACACTGAAGCTTTCTTT. Its translation: CASSPLGQNTEAFF.

This clone appeared a single time. The chain is built from TRBV28 and TRBJ2-3; 9 nucleotides match TRBD1. V was pared by 4 bases and J by 5 bases, with 7 bases of the junction left unmatched. The CDR3 has 15 amino acids. Germline CDR1 reads MDHEN; CDR2 reads SYDVKM. CDR3 nucleotides: TGTGCCAGCAGTTCATCGGGGACAGGGAGAGATACGCAGTATTTT. It codes for CASSSSGTGRDTQYF.

V and J are TRBV6-4 and TRBJ1-5; the D is unclear. The CDR3 is 13 amino acids. Deletions cut 6 bases from V and 1 base from J, with 7 bases between. Germline CDR1 MRHNA, CDR2 SNTAGT. The CDR3 DNA sequence: TGTGCCAGCAGCCGGGAGAGCAATCAGCCCCAGCATTTT. Translation gives CASSRESNQPQHF.

V usage is TRBV30 and J usage is TRBJ2-1; weak D call: TRBD2 (6 bases). The V gene lost 4 bases and the J gene lost 2 bases, with 12 bases spanning the gap. The CDR3 is 14 amino acids. Germline lookup yields CDR1 GTSNPN and CDR2 SVGIG (reference sequence). The chain's CDR3 is CAWIPGTPYNEQFF. CDR3 coding DNA: TGTGCCTGGATTCCCGGGACTCCCTACAATGAGCAGTTCTTC.

The count of this clone is one. The V and J genes are TRBV11-3 and TRBJ2-2; 8 positions match TRBD1. This CDR3 region has 14 residues. Trimming at V came to 5 bases and at J to 5 bases, leaving 4 bases not matched to a gene. Germline V lookup: CDR1 SGHNT, CDR2 YENEEA. In DNA, the CDR3 is TGTGCCAGCAGCACCCGGACAGGGACCGGGGAGCTGTTTTTT. This sequence encodes CASSTRTGTGELFF. Full variable domain (rest looked up from reference TRBV11-3 and TRBJ2-2): EAGVVQSPRYKIIEKKQPVAFWCNPISGHNTLYWYLQNLGQGPELLIRYENEEAVDDSQLPKDRFSAERLKGVDSTLKIQPAELGDSAVYLCASSTRTGTGELFFGEGSRLTVL.

The chain couples TRBV4-2 to TRBJ2-7; 12 positions agree with TRBD2. The germline CDR1 and CDR2 sequences are LGHNA and YNFKEQ. The V and J ends lost 4 bases and 3 bases, in that order; junction bases with no gene match: 7. The CDR3 loop spans 16 amino acids. The CDR3 protein is CASSLLLTSGSYEQYF. The CDR3 nucleotides read TGTGCCAGCAGCCTCCTGTTGACTAGCGGGAGCTACGAGCAGTACTTC.

This chain connects TRBV11-3 to TRBJ2-3; D might be TRBD1 (6 bases). Looked up from germline, CDR1 is SGHNT and CDR2 is YENEEA. The ends were cut back, 7 bases at V and 0 bases at J, with 11 bases in the middle. This CDR3 has 14 amino acids. CDR3 bases: TGTGCCAGCATGGACAGAACTAGCACAGATACGCAGTATTTT. It encodes CASMDRTSTDTQYF.

The chain combines TRBV18 with TRBJ2-1; D possibly corresponds to TRBD2 (6 bases). Trimming cost V 5 bases and J 1 base, with 12 bases left between them. The CDR3 has 15 residues. The V gene's germline CDR1 is KGHSH and CDR2 LQKENI. Written as DNA, the CDR3 is TGTGCCAGCTCAGCGACTAGAGCTTCCTACAATGAGCAGTTCTTC. Protein: CASSATRASYNEQFF.

This chain links TRBV29-1 with TRBJ2-1; 8 bases fit TRBD2. The CDR3 runs to 15 residues. V trimming: 3 bases; J trimming: 6 bases; junction bases outside the gene matches: 10. Germline CDR1 reads SQVTM; CDR2 reads ANQGSEA. CDR3: CSVELLAEVLNEQFF. The CDR3 DNA follows: TGCAGCGTTGAGCTACTAGCGGAGGTTCTCAATGAGCAGTTCTTC.

The CDR3 protein is CASSLELADYNEQFF. In nucleotides, the CDR3 is TGTGCCAGCAGCTTAGAACTAGCGGATTACAATGAGCAGTTCTTC. V usage is TRBV11-1 and J usage is TRBJ2-1; 8 bases agree with TRBD2. The J segment lost 4 bases and the V segment lost 1 base, leaving 3 bases of the junction unmatched. The CDR3 extends over 15 amino acids. Germline V CDR1 and CDR2: SGHAT, FQDESV (reference sequence).

This clone has just a few counts. The V gene is TRBV2, the J gene TRBJ2-2; 8 bases are shared with TRBD1. The CDR3 has 16 amino acids. V was clipped by 1 base and J by 3 bases; unmatched bases: 4. Germline assignment: CDR1 SNHLY and CDR2 FYNNEI. This CDR3 is CASSEGGTGHTGELFF. For the CDR3, the DNA is TGTGCCAGCAGTGAAGGGGGGACAGGCCACACCGGGGAGCTGTTTTTT. Filled out from reference TRBV2 and TRBJ2-2, the complete variable domain reads EPEVTQTPSHQVTQMGQEVILRCVPISNHLYFYWYRQILGQKVEFLVSFYNNEISEKSEIFDDQFSVERPDGSNFTLKIRSTKLEDSAMYFCASSEGGTGHTGELFFGEGSRLTVL.

The CDR3 DNA follows: TGTGCCAGCAGTTTCCCGGGACTAGCTTACGAGCAGTACTTC. It translates to CASSFPGLAYEQYF. The chain recombines TRBV5-6 with TRBJ2-7; 9 bases map to TRBD2. CDR1 and CDR2 (germline): SGHDT, YYEEEE. Germline trimming cut 5 bases from V and 4 bases from J; bases unmatched to any gene: 7. This CDR3 comprises 14 residues.

The rearrangement uses TRBV5-1 and TRBJ2-7, with D possibly TRBD2 on 8 matching bases. Germline V gives CDR1 SGHRS, CDR2 YFSETQ. CDR3 length: 16 amino acids. The ends were cut back, 3 bases at V and 4 bases at J, with 20 bases in the middle. In DNA form, the CDR3 reads TGCGCCAGCAGCTCCGCCTCGGGAGGGGGCGATTACGAGCAGTACTTC. Encoded protein: CASSSASGGGDYEQYF.

V and J are TRBV23-1 and TRBJ2-3; no definite D call. TRBV23-1 is placed among ORFs of uncertain function. The germline V and J ends were trimmed by 3 bases and 2 bases, with 9 bases remaining between them. This CDR3 has 14 amino acids. CDR3 loop: CASSQYCPTDTQYF. The DNA of the CDR3 is TGCGCCAGCAGTCAGTACTGCCCCACAGATACGCAGTATTTT.

The J gene is TRBJ2-7, the V gene TRBV21-1; the DNA was not compared with TRBD1, the D call given in the table. TRBV21-1 is labeled a pseudogene. The CDR3 has 17 amino acids. The CDR3: CASYLVHIGHISYEQYF. The CDR3 DNA sequence: TGTGCCAGCTACCTTGTTCACATCGGACACATTTCCTACGAGCAGTACTTC.